The 27 T cell receptor beta chains reported below all come from one sample, sequenced in a study of CD8 T cells in ankylosing spondylitis. From the 5' RACE reads, TCRdb called clonotypes with MiXCR, one entry per CDR3 protein. The data contain about 36,000 distinct CDR3 sequences, 4.5% to 6% of them singletons. The sequenced material came from blood, either unsorted or a sorted T cell fraction (not recorded which). All receptors derive from a male donor with ankylosing spondylitis or in good health (not recorded which).

In this sample, this clonotype turned up many times. The rearrangement joins TRBV18 to TRBJ2-7; D is unresolved. The CDR3 is 13 amino acids. Trimming cost V 6 bases and J 3 bases, with 12 bases left between them. CDR1 is KGHSH, CDR2 LQKENI, per germline. In nucleotides, the CDR3 is TGTGCCAGCTCGTCAAGGGCCTTCTACGAGCAGTACTTC. Translating gives CASSSRAFYEQYF. Drawing the rest from reference TRBV18 and TRBJ2-7, the complete variable domain is NAGVMQNPRHLVRRRGQEARLRCSPMKGHSHVYWYRQLPEEGLKFMVYLQKENIIDESGMPKERFSAEFPKEGPSILRIQQVVRGDSAAYFCASSSRAFYEQYFGPGTRLTVT.

This clonotype was counted many times. The chain carries TRBV19 and TRBJ2-1, with D maybe TRBD2 (6 bases). Germline values: CDR1 LNHDA, CDR2 SQIVND (reference sequence). Trimming took 6 bases from V and 0 from J, leaving 15 bases between them. This CDR3 comprises 16 residues. This CDR3 reads CASRRGTASSYNEQFF. In DNA form, the CDR3 reads TGTGCCAGTAGGCGAGGGACTGCGAGCTCCTACAATGAGCAGTTCTTC.

This clonotype was observed at least ten times. The chain is built from TRBV11-1 and TRBJ2-1, with a possible D match to TRBD1 (6 bases). Germline values: CDR1 SGHAT, CDR2 FQDESV (reference sequence). The V gene lost 0 bases and the J gene lost 3 bases, with 18 bases spanning the gap. The CDR3 is made up of 18 amino acids. In DNA, the CDR3 is TGTGCCAGCAGCTTAGCCCTGACAGGCCCCAAACACTACAATGAGCAGTTCTTC. Its translation: CASSLALTGPKHYNEQFF.

This clonotype was recorded many times. This chain's CDR3 is CATLGRIGELFF. CDR3 nucleotides: TGTGCCACCCTAGGGCGCATCGGGGAGCTGTTTTTT. The chain combines TRBV25-1 with TRBJ2-2; no clear D gene. With 10 bases removed from V and 7 bases from J, the gap between germline ends came to 13 bases. The CDR3 is 12 residues long. Germline assignment: CDR1 MGHDK and CDR2 SYGVNS.

This clonotype was counted many times. The rearrangement joins TRBV27 to TRBJ1-6, with 7 positions matching TRBD1. The CDR3 extends over 14 amino acids. Germline CDR1 reads MNHEY; CDR2 reads SMNVEV (reference sequence). With 6 bases clipped from V and 6 bases from J, the junction kept 5 bases outside the gene matches. CDR3 DNA sequence: TGTGCCAGCAGCAGGGGACAGATTAATTCACCCCTCCACTTT. Translated: CASSRGQINSPLHF.

This clonotype came up many times. The chain couples TRBV5-1 to TRBJ2-1; no clear D gene. Looked up from germline, CDR1 is SGHRS and CDR2 is YFSETQ. The V end was cut by 0 bases, the J end by 7 bases, with 8 bases between. This CDR3 is built from 13 residues. CDR3 coding DNA: TGCGCCAGCAGCTTGGTCCCTAAAAATGAGCAGTTCTTC. Protein sequence: CASSLVPKNEQFF.

This clonotype was counted many times. The chain carries TRBV10-2 and TRBJ2-7; D may correspond to TRBD1 or TRBD2 (6 bases each). The CDR3 totals 12 residues. The germline V gene encodes CDR1 WSHSY and CDR2 SAAADI. V was clipped by 4 bases and J by 7 bases, with 11 bases between them. CDR3 nucleotide sequence: TGCGCCAGCAGTGCGGGGGCCGAAGAGCAGTACTTC. Its protein product is CASSAGAEEQYF.

There are many counts of this clonotype. The chain couples TRBV10-3 to TRBJ2-1; D is possibly TRBD2 (5 bases). Trimming cost V 4 bases and J 9 bases, with 13 bases left between them. CDR1 is ENHRY and CDR2 is SYGVKD in the germline V gene. This CDR3 is 13 amino acids long. The CDR3 here is CAISALLVPEQFF. The CDR3, as DNA: TGTGCCATCAGTGCCCTACTAGTGCCTGAGCAGTTCTTC.

This clonotype was seen repeatedly, ten times or more. This chain connects TRBV4-2 to TRBJ2-7, with a tentative D call TRBD1 (5 bases). V lost 1 base to trimming and J lost 0 bases, with 16 bases between them. The V gene's germline CDR1 is LGHNA and CDR2 YNFKEQ. This CDR3 contains 17 residues. CDR3 amino acids: CASSQVDWGGSSYEQYF. The CDR3 DNA is TGTGCCAGCAGCCAAGTGGATTGGGGCGGTTCCTCCTACGAGCAGTACTTC.

There are many counts of this clonotype. This sequence joins TRBV5-1 and TRBJ2-5, with D perhaps assigned TRBD1 or TRBD2 (5 bases each). V shed 3 bases and J shed 1 base, with 13 bases lying between them. In germline, CDR1 is SGHRS, CDR2 YFSETQ. The CDR3 is 15 amino acids. This CDR3 is CASSWSRGRQETQYF. The DNA for the CDR3 is TGCGCCAGCAGCTGGTCGAGGGGCCGCCAAGAGACCCAGTACTTC.

This clonotype was seen at least ten times. The chain couples TRBV7-3 to TRBJ2-1; 9 bases are shared with TRBD1. CDR3 length: 15 amino acids. Germline assignment: CDR1 SGHTA and CDR2 FQGTGA. V was clipped by 5 bases and J by 6 bases; unmatched bases: 8. The CDR3 nucleotides are TGTGCCAGCAGCCGTCCCGGGACAGGGTTCAATGAGCAGTTCTTC. This sequence encodes CASSRPGTGFNEQFF.

This clonotype was counted many times. The chain uses TRBV6-5 and TRBJ1-6, with TRBD1 as a possible D gene (5 bases). Germline CDR1 and CDR2: MNHEY and SVGAGI. V lost 2 bases and J lost 0, with 14 bases in between. The CDR3 length is 18 residues. The CDR3 is CASSYRPGGVSYNSPLHF. In nucleotides, the CDR3 is TGTGCCAGCAGTTACCGCCCGGGGGGAGTCTCCTATAATTCACCCCTCCACTTT.

This clonotype was observed many times. The CDR3 region has the DNA TGTGCCAGCAGTGAAAGGCCCGGGACTAGCACCCAGGACATTCAGTACTTC. It is translated as CASSERPGTSTQDIQYF. V usage is TRBV6-1 and J usage is TRBJ2-4, with 9 bases matching TRBD2. The CDR3 is 17 residues long. The germline gives CDR1 MNHNS, CDR2 SASEGT. The V and J ends lost 2 bases and 8 bases, in that order; junction bases with no gene match: 13.

This clonotype was detected ten times or more. The chain joins TRBV5-1 to TRBJ2-5, with TRBD2 matching over 8 bases. CDR1 and CDR2 from the germline V gene are SGHRS and YFSETQ. The V and J ends lost 8 bases and 4 bases, in that order; junction bases with no gene match: 7. The CDR3 extends over 13 amino acids. CDR3 sequence (DNA): TGCGCCAGTTTCGACCTAGCGGGAGAGACCCAGTACTTC. It yields the protein CASFDLAGETQYF.

This clonotype was picked up many times. V gene TRBV18 combines with J gene TRBJ2-2; 14 nucleotides line up with TRBD2. This CDR3 is 18 amino acids long. The V gene's germline CDR1 is KGHSH and CDR2 LQKENI. Trimming cost V 5 bases and J 1 base; bases outside gene matches: 6. The CDR3 protein is CASSEPGLAGENTGELFF. Here the CDR3 DNA reads TGTGCCAGCTCAGAACCGGGACTAGCGGGGGAGAACACCGGGGAGCTGTTTTTT.

This clonotype was recorded many times. The chain links TRBV18 to TRBJ2-4; D may match TRBD1 or TRBD2 (6 bases each). This CDR3 is 15 amino acids long. Deletions cut 3 bases from V and 5 bases from J, with 14 bases between. The germline CDR1 and CDR2 sequences are KGHSH and LQKENI. The CDR3 sequence: CASSPAEGDQNIQYF. CDR3 sequence (DNA): TGTGCCAGCTCACCGGCGGAGGGGGACCAAAACATTCAGTACTTC.

This clonotype was observed many times. The genes are TRBV27 and TRBJ2-6, with D possibly being TRBD2 (5 bases). Germline CDR1 MNHEY, CDR2 SMNVEV (reference sequence). The V gene lost 3 bases and the J gene lost 0 bases, with 15 bases spanning the gap. The CDR3 has 18 residues. The CDR3 is CASSLVGGSFSGANVLTF. Written as DNA, the CDR3 is TGTGCCAGCAGTTTGGTTGGAGGCTCCTTCTCTGGGGCCAACGTCCTGACTTTC.

This clonotype was counted at least ten times. The chain is built from TRBV5-1 and TRBJ2-1; 11 bases align to TRBD2. Germline V CDR1 and CDR2: SGHRS, YFSETQ. Trimming at V came to 1 base and at J to 4 bases, leaving 4 bases not matched to a gene. The CDR3 extends over 16 amino acids. CDR3: CASSLRTSGPYNEQFF. Written as DNA, the CDR3 is TGCGCCAGCAGCTTGAGGACTAGCGGGCCGTACAATGAGCAGTTCTTC.

This clonotype was found many times. The chain couples TRBV20-1 to TRBJ2-1; perhaps D is TRBD1 or TRBD2 (5 bases each). The CDR3 loop spans 13 amino acids. Germline CDR1 is DFQATT and CDR2 is SNEGSKA (reference sequence). Trimming shortened V by 6 bases and J by 0 bases, and 9 bases separated the two germline ends. CDR3 residues: CSAQRGSYNEQFF. For the CDR3, the DNA is TGCAGTGCCCAGAGGGGCTCCTACAATGAGCAGTTCTTC.

Ten or more counts support this clonotype. The rearrangement links TRBV5-1 to TRBJ1-4; 7 bases line up with TRBD1. CDR3 length: 14 residues. The germline gives CDR1 SGHRS, CDR2 YFSETQ. Germline trimming cut 2 bases from V and 6 bases from J; bases unmatched to any gene: 4. As DNA, the CDR3 is TGCGCCAGCAGCTTCGCGGGGACAGATGAAAAACTGTTTTTT. Protein product: CASSFAGTDEKLFF.

Comment on this clonotype: Possible read error: a much larger clone is one base away. The rearrangement joins TRBV11-2 to TRBJ2-3, with D maybe TRBD2 (6 bases). This CDR3 spans 16 amino acids. CDR1 and CDR2 (germline): SGHAT, FQNNGV. The V end was cut by 3 bases, the J end by 8 bases, with 21 bases between. This CDR3 is CASSFRGTVLRVTQYF. The DNA for the CDR3 is TGTGCCAGCAGCTTCCGCGGGACTGTCCTGCGGGTTACGCAGTATTTT.

This clonotype was seen many times. This sequence joins TRBV29-1 and TRBJ2-7; D gene unclear. Germline CDR1 and CDR2: SQVTM and ANQGSEA. V was trimmed by 3 bases and J by 5 bases, leaving 11 bases between them. The CDR3 runs 12 residues. DNA for the CDR3: TGCAGCGTTGAGGACCTCGGTAACGAGCAGTACTTC. Protein sequence: CSVEDLGNEQYF.

This clonotype was seen ten or more times. The V gene is TRBV5-1, the J gene TRBJ2-3; TRBD2 is a possible D gene (5 bases). Germline loops: CDR1 SGHRS, CDR2 YFSETQ. This CDR3 comprises 14 residues. V was cut by 4 bases and J by 2 bases, with 11 bases left in between. DNA of the CDR3: TGCGCCAGCAGCCTGGAGGCAGACACAGATACGCAGTATTTT. This codes for CASSLEADTDTQYF.

This clonotype showed up many times. The CDR3 protein is CASSQGVGEKLFF. CDR3 DNA: TGCGCCAGCAGCCAGGGGGTTGGAGAAAAACTGTTTTTT. The V gene is TRBV5-1, the J gene TRBJ1-4; TRBD1 matches at 7 bases. The junction had 5 bases not matched to a gene; V was cut back by 4 bases and J by 8 bases. The CDR3 loop spans 13 amino acids. Germline V lookup: CDR1 SGHRS, CDR2 YFSETQ.

This clonotype was recorded many times. The chain's CDR3 is CASSLAGGFRQQFF. In DNA form, the CDR3 reads TGTGCCAGCAGCTTAGCGGGAGGGTTCAGGCAGCAGTTCTTC. The chain couples TRBV7-3 to TRBJ2-1; 9 positions match TRBD2. J lost 11 bases, V lost 2 bases, and 7 bases had no gene match. This CDR3 has 14 amino acids. The germline V gene has CDR1 SGHTA and CDR2 FQGTGA.

This clonotype has ten or more counts. This chain joins TRBV5-1 and TRBJ2-5, with a possible D match to TRBD1 (6 bases). The CDR3 is 13 amino acids. Germline-derived CDR1 and CDR2 are SGHRS and YFSETQ. Trimming cost V 5 bases and J 0 bases, with 8 bases left between them. CDR3 sequence reads: CASSRTDQETQYF. The CDR3 DNA reads TGCGCCAGCAGTAGGACAGACCAAGAGACCCAGTACTTC. The full variable domain, its missing parts supplied by reference TRBV5-1 and TRBJ2-5, is KAGVTQTPRYLIKTRGQQVTLSCSPISGHRSVSWYQQTPGQGLQFLFEYFSETQRNKGNFPGRFSGRQFSNSRSEMNVSTLELGDSALYLCASSRTDQETQYFGPGTRLLVL.

This clonotype was picked up many times. V gene TRBV29-1 combines with J gene TRBJ2-1, with D perhaps TRBD1 (6 bases). The length of the CDR3 is 15 residues. V lost 5 bases, J lost 0 bases, and 14 bases lay in between. Looked up from germline, CDR1 is SQVTM and CDR2 is ANQGSEA. CDR3 region: CSVLPGHSSYNEQFF. CDR3 in DNA: TGCAGCGTTCTACCGGGACACTCCTCCTACAATGAGCAGTTCTTC.